This T cell receptor beta chain was documented in a study of cytomegalovirus exposure and HLA in healthy donors (dated by TCRdb to 2016 to 2017). For the study in its entirety: In an earlier analysis of several hundred of the donors, approximately 300 Gb of sequence data and roughly 100 million unique TCR beta sequences from roughly 180 million T cells were reported. The genetic ancestry cluster associated with self-reported Caucasian donors included roughly 84% of the 398 genotyped donors. A later genetic analysis took genome-wide SNP genotypes for 398 of the 666 donors and used that subset as a discovery cohort. To predict cytomegalovirus infection status, the study combined high-throughput TCR immunosequencing, statistical association of individual TCRs with disease status, and machine learning. A later analysis re-analyzed previously published TCR beta repertoires from several hundred donors and added high-resolution HLA genotyping to study TCR occurrence patterns. Approximately 310 gigabases of sequencing data and 80 million or so unique TCR sequences were included in an early release covering several hundred HLA-typed donors. Donor age, sex, ethnicity and CMV serostatus were compiled alongside the repertoire data. The study profiled the T cell repertoires of more than 500 subjects by immunosequencing and related them to cytomegalovirus serostatus. Across some 400 genotyped donors of the cohort, an average of about 200,000 unique TCR beta nucleotide sequences per donor were sequenced, and around 19% of those sequences were non-productive. The later analysis used no new phenotypic data to find candidate immune exposures, relying instead on TCR beta sequences and their occurrence across donors. Every repertoire in the discovery cohort had been generated on one and the same sequencing platform. Along with the roughly 700-subject first cohort, a separate validation cohort of around 120 different subjects was used. Roughly 5 DR-DQ haplotypes were handled as single units for association and clustering, since linkage in the cohort was strong. HLA typing covered class I and class II loci at four-digit resolution. In an earlier analysis of about 590 of the donors, high-throughput TCR beta sequencing was used to judge whether each TCR beta V gene segment behaved as functional or pseudogenic. The study was designed to test whether signatures of past pathogen exposure could be identified by cataloging public T cell receptors. The number of donors typed differed by locus, with about 629-640 for A, B, C, DRB1 and DQB1, roughly 550 for DQA1, about 610 for DPA1, and 472 for DPB1. Study-wide conclusions, independent of this receptor: When HLA alleles, especially DR and DQ, strongly co-occurred, attributing TCR associations to individual alleles was difficult. A later analysis found that HLA-associated TCR beta chains were more clonally expanded and had lower generation probabilities than equally common non-associated chains. Compared with the approximately 670-donor mean, donors in an Asian-associated ancestry cluster had fewer N-insertions in productive TCRs, according to a later genetic analysis. In a later analysis, most CMV-associated TCR beta chains were found to appear HLA-restricted, with HLA associations seemingly driven largely by CMV exposure. In a later analysis, the rate of TCR association differed among HLA loci, with DRB1 alleles having the most associated TCRs and HLA-C alleles having the fewest. Because counts were too low, around 17 rarely observed V segments, including chromosome 9 orphons, were left out of the earlier analysis of a few hundred of the donors. In the study, some 160 TCR beta chains were listed as associated with cytomegalovirus. Presence/absence analyses assumed roughly uniform sequencing depth across donors, an assumption that may not hold. In vitro tests confirmed that a few of the cytomegalovirus-associated TCR beta chains recognize cytomegalovirus antigens. An association between a missense DCLRE1C variant and V-gene and J-gene trimming of TCR beta chains was found in a later genetic analysis and replicated in an independent cohort. A cluster of highly shared sequence variants was judged likely to represent a technical artifact of the sequencing pipeline. A further reported finding was that TCR beta sequences accurately predicted the HLA-A and HLA-B alleles for most subjects in the first cohort. The only immune exposure information available for the cohort was CMV serostatus. The authors suggested that the approach could potentially be generalized to other disease states and immunological phenotypes. Broadly in line with IMGT annotations, most TCR beta V segments showed up in productive rearrangements about 90% or about 30% of the time in an earlier analysis of several hundred of the donors. The classifier was reported to diagnose cytomegalovirus status with high specificity and sensitivity in both the original cohort and the validation cohort. Only TCR beta chains were sequenced in this cohort, and the absence of alpha or paired-chain data limited detectable features. Because some donors lacked HLA typing at each locus, the association tests relied only on the typed subset. Most TCR sequences were seen in very few donors, while some public TCRs were found in many individuals. Several of the top co-occurrence clusters appeared to be linked to parvovirus B19, influenza, CMV and Epstein-Barr virus, according to a later analysis. Correlated functional status among segregating V segments might be attributable to linkage disequilibrium, but an unknown experimental factor could not be ruled out. Because the 87-base-pair reads could not distinguish some IMGT-functional V segments, including TRBV6-2 and TRBV6-3, those segments were excluded. Specific HLA alleles were associated with more than 15,000 TCR beta sequences at a false discovery rate of 0.05 in a later analysis.

Library method: the immunoSEQ multiplex PCR assay. For the multiplex PCR, a mixture combining 60 forward primers for TCR Vbeta segments and 13 reverse primers for TCR Jbeta segments was used. Amplification of the CDR3 region of rearranged TCR beta genes was performed with a multiplex PCR assay on genomic DNA. Amplified TCR beta libraries were sequenced as 87-base-pair reads on the Illumina HiSeq System. The study's own analysis went as follows. A later analysis counted around 72 million unique TCR beta chains across the 690 or so repertoires, and some 12 million of these chains were shared by at least two donors. Raw reads were error-corrected and collapsed into unique sequences with a nearest-neighbor algorithm that merged closely related sequences to remove PCR and sequencing errors. Alignment of CDR3 sequences to IMGT reference sequences was used to assign V, D and J gene segments. For a sequence to be retained, a match of at least six nucleotides was required to both a V gene segment and a J gene segment. A rearrangement counted as productive if the CDR3 had no stop codons and remained in frame with V and J, and every other rearrangement counted as non-productive. Following IMGT convention, CDR3 was defined as the stretch from the second conserved V-encoded cysteine to the conserved J-encoded phenylalanine. The earlier analysis of fewer than 750 of the donors excluded sequences that lacked an unambiguous match to a single V gene segment. In an earlier analysis of almost 600 of the donors, a V segment was called functional when productive rearrangements were above 56.7%, and segregating when the standard deviation between donors exceeded 5%. To diagnose cytomegalovirus status from the catalog of TCR beta chain sequences, a statistical classification framework was built. In a later analysis, V and J genes were assigned by comparing TCR nucleotide sequences against IMGT/GENE-DB human TR gene sequences. Using the TCRdist pipeline, a later analysis assigned CDR3 sequences along with most-parsimonious VDJ recombination scenarios. In a later analysis, each TCR beta chain was defined by its CDR3 amino acid sequence together with its V-gene family, and reads lacking a unique V-gene family were excluded. As a way to deal with suspected cross-contamination and a sequencing artifact, a later analysis dropped roughly 620 nucleotide sequences that were highly shared and had low generation probability. In a later analysis, a clonal expansion index was calculated for each public chain from normalized within-repertoire ranks of inferred template counts. A later analysis computed generation probabilities with a VDJ recombination model fitted to out-of-frame rearrangements, and checked the results against IGoR. In a later analysis, hypergeometric tests were used to score TCR-TCR, TCR-HLA and TCR-CMV co-occurrence, with a repertoire-size bias correction applied to TCR pairs. In a later analysis, false discovery rates were estimated by permuting HLA or CMV assignments 20 times. In a later analysis, co-occurring TCRs were grouped using DBSCAN, and TCRdist sequence similarity was added for clustering within HLA-allele-positive subsets. For co-occurrence clustering, repertoires with fewer than 30,000 or more than 120,000 public chains were excluded, along with 5 or 6 repertoires with anomalous nucleotide sharing. Not all clones reach the TCRdb copy of this immuneACCESS table, which keeps in-frame sequences only. Checked studies attribute under half of the gap to unresolved V genes and leave the rest unexplained. V and J calls and clone size are given by that table; D and trimming were obtained from the DNA. Within this sample are more than 110,000 clones, with 73% of them counted one time only. The top ten constitute about an eighth of the sample.

In total, approximately 700 healthy bone marrow donors made up the cohort. All cohort members were sampled while nominally healthy, although unrecorded immune exposures were likely present. CMV serostatus was recorded as positive for 250 to 300 and negative for about 50% of the roughly 670 cohort members, whereas no CMV serostatus was recorded for the donor in question. Each donor provided a peripheral blood sample, and peripheral blood mononuclear cells were used for TCR beta sequencing. The Qiagen DNeasy Blood Extraction Kit was used to extract genomic DNA from the blood cell samples. This clone was seen once. Which antigen it targets is not known. There are no base qualities to consult, and no much larger clone falls within one base. Trimming costs V 6 bases and J 6 bases, and their ends lie 7 bases apart. The CDR3 goes from the cysteine to the phenylalanine over 11 residues. Of all the DNA, just the CDR3 is kept, 33 bases in frame from base 1. Looking up the germline V gene yields CDR1 SNHLY and CDR2 FYNNEI.

The specimen sequenced was PBMCs. The chain was built from TRBV2 and TRBJ2-3; D gene: possibly TRBD2, on 6 matching bases. This receptor was identified in a human donor in good health. The CDR3 protein is CASRTRDTQYF. In nucleotides, the sequence is TGTGCCAGCAGGACTAGGGATACGCAGTATTTT.